The 26 T cell receptor beta chains listed next were all sequenced from one sample in a study of CD8+ T cells in alopecia areata. This sample's treatment: oral pan-JAK inhibitor, 5-10 mg twice daily. After isolation, RNA underwent reverse transcription to generate cDNA as the sequencing template. The repertoire was sequenced with immunoSEQ multiplex PCR; TCRdb's copy has only in-frame clones and lacks some. Among about 220,000 clones listed, 50% to 60% were seen once. This material consisted of CD4+ T cells sorted from blood, taken at week 4, from a patient treated with tofacitinib. These receptors all stem from a human donor with alopecia areata.

The genes are TRBV7-8 and TRBJ1-1, with D unresolved. Trimming cost V 5 bases and J 3 bases, with 19 bases left between them. The CDR3 covers 16 residues. CDR1 and CDR2 from the germline V gene are SGHVS and FQNEAQ. The CDR3 sequence is CASSPPYGNQHTEAFF. The CDR3 nucleotides read TGTGCCAGCAGCCCTCCGTACGGGAACCAGCACACTGAAGCTTTCTTT.

This sequence joins TRBV7-2 and TRBJ1-1; D gene uncertain. With 5 bases removed from V and 0 bases from J, the gap between germline ends came to 7 bases. The CDR3 has 13 residues. The germline V gene has CDR1 SGHTA and CDR2 FQGNSA. The CDR3 bases are TGTGCCAGCAGCAAAGACATGAACACTGAAGCTTTCTTT. This codes for CASSKDMNTEAFF.

This rearrangement joins TRBV12-5 to TRBJ2-1; D might be TRBD2 (6 bases). CDR3 length equals 14 residues. V gave up 5 bases and J gave up 9 bases, with 17 bases separating them. CDR1 LGHNT and CDR2 FRNRAP come from the germline V gene. CDR3 in amino acids: CASGPHGGDGEQFF. The DNA for the CDR3 is TGTGCTAGTGGTCCCCACGGGGGAGATGGTGAGCAGTTCTTC.

This clone appeared a single time. The rearrangement joins TRBV6-5 to TRBJ2-7; 7 bases fit TRBD1. The V segment lost 0 bases and the J segment 0 bases; nucleotides outside the gene matches: 5. Germline V CDR1 and CDR2: MNHEY, SVGAGI. The CDR3 covers 16 residues. CDR3 protein: CASSYSRAGGSYEQYF. The CDR3 region has the DNA TGTGCCAGCAGTTACTCGAGGGCAGGGGGCTCCTACGAGCAGTACTTC.

V is TRBV6-5 and J is TRBJ2-6; D gene uncertain. V lost 5 bases and J 0 bases, leaving 8 bases between the germline ends. The CDR3 has 15 amino acids. In germline, CDR1 is MNHEY, CDR2 SVGAGI. As DNA, the CDR3 is TGTGCCAGCAGTGCCCAGCTCTCTGGGGCCAACGTCCTGACTTTC. Residues: CASSAQLSGANVLTF.

The rearrangement uses TRBV29-1 and TRBJ1-1, with 9 positions matching TRBD1. Germline-derived CDR1 and CDR2 are SQVTM and ANQGSEA. This CDR3 is built from 14 residues. The V and J ends lost 8 bases and 0 bases, in that order; junction bases with no gene match: 7. This chain's CDR3 is CSSTGGKMNTEAFF. In DNA, the CDR3 is TGCAGCTCAACAGGGGGCAAAATGAACACTGAAGCTTTCTTT.

This clone was recorded many times. This CDR3 is CASSLYRDSTEAFF. For the CDR3, the DNA is TGTGCCAGCAGCCTCTACAGAGATAGCACTGAAGCTTTCTTT. The chain links TRBV14 to TRBJ1-1; D remains unclear. With 4 bases removed from V and 4 bases from J, the gap between germline ends came to 13 bases. The CDR3 is 14 residues long. Germline CDR1 SGHDN, CDR2 FVKESK.

The rearrangement links TRBV19 to TRBJ2-1; 9 bases are shared with TRBD1. CDR1 is LNHDA, CDR2 SQIVND, per germline (reference sequence). CDR3 length: 16 amino acids. V lost 6 bases to trimming and J lost 12 bases; unmatched junction nucleotides: 18. CDR3 in amino acids: CASSVYPGQGKDWQFF. CDR3 coding DNA: TGTGCCAGTAGCGTTTATCCGGGACAGGGAAAGGACTGGCAGTTCTTC.

On this clone: Other DNA sequences in this specimen translate into the identical CDR3. Here the CDR3 reads CASSLVGGNTEAFF. The CDR3 DNA reads as TGTGCCAGCAGCTTAGTAGGGGGTAACACTGAAGCTTTCTTT. The V call is TRBV7-2, the J call TRBJ1-1; D might be TRBD1 (6 bases). Germline CDR1 reads SGHTA; CDR2 reads FQGNSA. This CDR3 is 14 amino acids long. V shed 1 base and J shed 2 bases, with 8 bases lying between them.

The gene calls are TRBV4-3 and TRBJ1-2; no definite D call. The CDR3 runs 15 residues. The germline CDR1 and CDR2 sequences are LGHNA and YSLEER. Trimming cost V 0 bases and J 2 bases, with 10 bases left between them. The CDR3, as DNA: TGCGCCAGCAGCCAAGAAGACGGACCAAACTATGGCTACACCTTC. It codes for CASSQEDGPNYGYTF.

This clone was seen a handful of times. The chain recombines TRBV29-1 with TRBJ2-2; D remains ambiguous. The CDR3 sequence is 14 residues long. Germline CDR1 reads SQVTM; CDR2 reads ANQGSEA. Trimming cost V 1 base and J 1 base, with 7 bases left between them. CDR3 region: CSVEGTVNTGELFF. The CDR3 nucleotides are TGCAGCGTTGAAGGGACGGTGAACACCGGGGAGCTGTTTTTT.

This clone was found once. Sequence at one end of the junction differs from germline and may be a read error. The rearrangement links TRBV19 to TRBJ1-2; D is possibly TRBD1 (6 bases). The germline V gene encodes CDR1 LNHDA and CDR2 SQIVND (reference sequence). The CDR3 is 13 residues long. DNA of the CDR3: TGTGCCAGTATCCCACCGGGACACTACGGCTACACCTTC. Encoded protein: CASIPPGHYGYTF.

In its sample, this clone was seen a few times. This rearrangement joins TRBV29-1 to TRBJ1-2, with D possibly being TRBD1 (5 bases). Germline V gene lookup returns CDR1 SQVTM and CDR2 ANQGSEA. The CDR3 loop spans 11 amino acids. V lost 7 bases to trimming and J lost 5 bases, with 11 bases between them. The CDR3 region is CSALGAYGYTF. CDR3 coding DNA: TGCAGCGCCCTAGGGGCATATGGCTACACCTTC.

The chain uses TRBV6-5 and TRBJ2-5; D may be TRBD1 (5 bases). V lost 0 bases and J lost 2, with 7 bases in between. Germline lookup yields CDR1 MNHEY and CDR2 SVGAGI. The CDR3 contains 14 residues. The CDR3 region has the DNA TGTGCCAGCAGTTACTCTGACAGTCAAGAGACCCAGTACTTC. This translates into CASSYSDSQETQYF.

This clone has only a few counts. The chain couples TRBV19 to TRBJ2-5; TRBD1 matches at 9 bases. This CDR3 has 13 residues. With V trimmed by 7 bases and J by 5 bases, 5 bases remained unmatched. Germline V gene lookup returns CDR1 LNHDA and CDR2 SQIVND (reference sequence). The CDR3 region has the DNA TGTGCCAGTAACACAGGGGGCCGGGAGACCCAGTACTTC. Translation gives CASNTGGRETQYF. The whole variable domain, filled in from reference TRBV19 and TRBJ2-5, reads DGGITQSPKYLFRKEGQNVTLSCEQNLNHDAMYWYRQDPGQGLRLIYYSQIVNDFQKGDIAEGYSVSREKKESFPLTVTSAQKNPTAFYLCASNTGGRETQYFGPGTRLLVL.

As regards this clone: Other DNA sequences in this specimen translate into the identical CDR3. CDR3 DNA: TGTGCCAGCAGCCCCCTCTCTGGGGCCAACGTCCTGACTTTC. Amino acids: CASSPLSGANVLTF. This chain links TRBV14 with TRBJ2-6; D gene ambiguous. The CDR3 spans 14 residues. The germline gives CDR1 SGHDN, CDR2 FVKESK. The germline V and J ends were trimmed by 4 bases and 0 bases, with 4 bases remaining between them.

The V gene is TRBV2, the J gene TRBJ1-2, with D unclear. Germline V lookup: CDR1 SNHLY, CDR2 FYNNEI. V was clipped by 2 bases and J by 1 base, with 5 bases between them. There are 13 residues in the CDR3. CDR3 amino acids: CASSERNNYGYTF. CDR3 DNA: TGTGCCAGCAGTGAACGGAATAACTATGGCTACACCTTC.

As concerns this clone: The same CDR3 arises from other DNA sequences in this sample as well. This chain joins TRBV30 and TRBJ1-6, with D tentatively TRBD1 (6 bases). This CDR3 is built from 13 residues. Trimming removed 0 bases at V and 13 bases at J, with 13 bases between. Germline V gene data show CDR1 as GTSNPN and CDR2 as SVGIG (reference sequence). The CDR3 region has the DNA TGTGCCTGGAGTGTACGGGGGCGGTCGCCCCTCCACTTT. This gives the protein CAWSVRGRSPLHF.

This clone was seen once. V usage is TRBV30 and J usage is TRBJ2-3, with a tentative D call TRBD1 (5 bases). V lost 0 bases and J 1 base, leaving 11 bases between the germline ends. This CDR3 spans 15 amino acids. From germline, CDR1 is GTSNPN and CDR2 SVGIG (reference sequence). CDR3 sequence (DNA): TGTGCCTGGAGTGTTGGGGCTAGGGGCACAGATACGCAGTATTTT. As protein: CAWSVGARGTDTQYF. The full variable domain, its missing parts supplied by reference TRBV30 and TRBJ2-3, is SQTIHQWPATLVQPVGSPLSLECTVEGTSNPNLYWYRQAAGRGLQLLFYSVGIGQISSEVPQNLSASRPQDRQFILSSKKLLLSDSGFYLCAWSVGARGTDTQYFGPGTRLTVL.

The chain combines TRBV6-1 with TRBJ2-1; no reliable D call. The CDR3 sequence is 11 residues long. The V gene's germline CDR1 is MNHNS and CDR2 SASEGT. Trimming removed 5 bases from V and 4 bases from J, with 3 bases in between. The CDR3, as DNA: TGTGCCAGCAGTCCTTACAATGAGCAGTTCTTC. Translating gives CASSPYNEQFF.

The V and J genes are TRBV10-3 and TRBJ1-2; 8 nucleotides match TRBD1. The germline CDR1 and CDR2 sequences are ENHRY and SYGVKD. This CDR3 region has 14 residues. The V segment lost 3 bases and the J segment 8 bases; nucleotides outside the gene matches: 8. CDR3 nucleotides: TGTGCCATCAGTGATGGACAGGGCCTCAAAGGCTACACCTTC. Translated: CAISDGQGLKGYTF.

This clone has a handful of counts. This chain uses TRBV15 with TRBJ1-2, with 9 bases matching TRBD1. This CDR3 is 15 amino acids long. Germline V CDR1 and CDR2: LNHNV, YYDKDF (reference sequence). V lost 0 bases to trimming and J lost 5 bases; unmatched junction nucleotides: 4. CDR3 loop: CATSRDLDRGYGYTF. CDR3 nucleotides: TGTGCCACCAGCAGAGATCTTGACAGGGGGTATGGCTACACCTTC.

CDR3 coding DNA: TGTGCCACCAGCAGAGGTAGCGGGGGAAGCACAGATACGCAGTATTTT. Its translation is CATSRGSGGSTDTQYF. V gene TRBV15 combines with J gene TRBJ2-3; 9 positions agree with TRBD2. V was clipped by 1 base and J by 0 bases; unmatched bases: 2. CDR1 is LNHNV and CDR2 is YYDKDF in the germline V gene (reference sequence). This CDR3 spans 16 amino acids. The full variable domain, completed using reference TRBV15 and TRBJ2-3, is DAMVIQNPRYQVTQFGKPVTLSCSQTLNHNVMYWYQQKSSQAPKLLFHYYDKDFNNEADTPDNFQSRRPNTSFCFLDIRSPGLGDTAMYLCATSRGSGGSTDTQYFGPGTRLTVL.

The chain carries TRBV7-2 and TRBJ1-6; D not resolved. Between the trimmed V and J ends, which lost 5 bases and 7 bases, there was a span of 9 bases. The CDR3 loop spans 13 amino acids. Looked up from germline, CDR1 is SGHTA and CDR2 is FQGNSA. The CDR3 DNA sequence: TGTGCCAGCAGCGAGACCCAGAATTCACCCCTCCACTTT. It codes for CASSETQNSPLHF.

The V gene is TRBV2, the J gene TRBJ1-2; no reliable D call. The CDR3 covers 12 residues. Germline V gives CDR1 SNHLY, CDR2 FYNNEI. V dropped 5 bases and J dropped 4 bases, with 8 bases sitting between them. The CDR3 DNA reads as TGTGCCAGCAGTCCCGGGAGCTATGGCTACACCTTC. Protein: CASSPGSYGYTF.

This clone showed up just a few times. The gene calls are TRBV27 and TRBJ2-7, with TRBD2 as a possible D gene (5 bases). Germline CDR1 is MNHEY and CDR2 is SMNVEV (reference sequence). This CDR3 is built from 12 residues. V was cut by 3 bases and J by 6 bases, with 9 bases left in between. CDR3 amino acids: CASSLLGGEQYF. For the CDR3, the DNA is TGTGCCAGCAGTTTGTTAGGAGGCGAGCAGTACTTC.